Listed below are T cell receptor beta chains from one sample, sequenced in a study of CXCR3-negative and CXCR3-positive naive CD8 T cells. TCRdb derives one entry per CDR3 protein from the 5' RACE reads, leaving out DNA. The sample's table shows under 85,000 distinct CDR3 sequences. Source material: naive CXCR3- CD8+ T cells from blood. The receptors originated from a human donor in good health. Some clones in this sample may be carry-over from other donors' samples. Both conserved end residues are part of each CDR3. The order of the fields is V gene, J gene, CDR3 protein.

TRBV7-9	TRBJ2-1	CASRGDRNEQFF
TRBV25-1	TRBJ2-1	CASSARQPIYNEQFF
TRBV29-1	TRBJ2-2	CSVTGTPNTGELFF
TRBV29-1	TRBJ2-7	CSVEVGTGYSYEQHF
TRBV25-1	TRBJ2-7	CASTSIRAGGPYEQYF
TRBV28	TRBJ2-1	CASSPMGLAGDYNEQFF
TRBV11-2	TRBJ2-7	CASTLAALTYEQYF
TRBV28	TRBJ2-7	CASSLTSGGAWDEQYF
TRBV12-3/TRBV12-4	TRBJ2-7	CASSFGDSSYEQYF
TRBV29-1	TRBJ1-2	CSVAGTEYGYTF
TRBV5-6	TRBJ2-7	CASSGGAHYEQYF
TRBV7-6	TRBJ2-2	CASSLGTGLTTGELFF
TRBV29-1	TRBJ2-1	CSVGRDRVINEQFF
TRBV28	TRBJ2-2	CASSLDSLGLFF
TRBV30	TRBJ2-7	CAFRQGSSYEQYF
TRBV29-1	TRBJ2-1	CSVDSRVPGQFF
TRBV29-1	TRBJ1-5	CSARGDSNQPQHF
TRBV28	TRBJ2-1	CASSLPGNYNEQFF
TRBV6-5	TRBJ2-4	CASSQRTAPNIQYF
TRBV2	TRBJ2-5	CASSEYRVTETQYF
TRBV29-1	TRBJ2-4	CSVDGPAKAKNIQYF
TRBV7-9	TRBJ1-2	CASSSISGYTF
TRBV3-1	TRBJ2-7	CASSRPGDGYEQYF
TRBV7-7	TRBJ2-7	CASSLEAGSYEQYF
TRBV3-1	TRBJ2-1	CASSQGRGSGENLEQFF
TRBV9	TRBJ2-1	CASSVSASGGSWDNEQFF
TRBV12-3/TRBV12-4	TRBJ2-7	CASSLEEGYSYEQYF
TRBV7-9	TRBJ2-7	CASSLSSGGNYEQYF
TRBV4-1	TRBJ2-1	CASSQGTSNEQFF
TRBV27	TRBJ2-1	CASSLVATSSYNEQFF
TRBV7-8	TRBJ1-5	CASSLAAQGGQPQHF
TRBV7-9	TRBJ2-1	CATGMSYNEQFF
TRBV7-9	TRBJ2-7	CASSNGGTGGYEQYF
TRBV28	TRBJ2-5	CASSSPGSQETQYF
TRBV29-1	TRBJ2-1	CSSEIYNEQFF
TRBV29-1	TRBJ2-7	CSVDRQSSYEQYF
TRBV4-1	TRBJ2-1	CASGTSGALFVEQFF
TRBV6-5	TRBJ2-7	CASRKGAQESYEQYF